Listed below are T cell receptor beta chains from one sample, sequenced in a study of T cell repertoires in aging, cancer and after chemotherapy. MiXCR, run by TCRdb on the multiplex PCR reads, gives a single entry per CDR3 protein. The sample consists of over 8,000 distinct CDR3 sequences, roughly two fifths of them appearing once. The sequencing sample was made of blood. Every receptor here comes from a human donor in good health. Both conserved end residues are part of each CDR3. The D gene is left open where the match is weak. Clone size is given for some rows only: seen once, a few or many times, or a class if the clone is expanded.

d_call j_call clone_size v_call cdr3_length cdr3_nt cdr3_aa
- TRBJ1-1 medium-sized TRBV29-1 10 TGCAGCGCACGGAACACTGAAGCTTTCTTT CSARNTEAFF
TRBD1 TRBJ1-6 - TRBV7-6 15 TGTGCCAGCAGCTTTGGTCGACAGGGTAATTCACCCCTCCACTTT CASSFGRQGNSPLHF
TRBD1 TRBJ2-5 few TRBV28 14 TGTGCCAGCACCACGGACAGGGTATACGAGACCCAGTACTTC CASTTDRVYETQYF
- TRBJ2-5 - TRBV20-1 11 TGCAGTGCTAGCCCCCAAGAGACCCAGTACTTC CSASPQETQYF
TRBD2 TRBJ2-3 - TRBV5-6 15 TGTGCCACCGGGACTAGCGGGGGGTCTACAGATACGCAGTATTTT CATGTSGGSTDTQYF
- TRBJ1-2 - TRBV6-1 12 TGTGCCAGCAGGACACTCCAGGGTGGCTACACCTTC CASRTLQGGYTF
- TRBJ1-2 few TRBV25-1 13 TGTGCCAGCAGAGAGTCAGCTAACTATGGCTACACCTTC CASRESANYGYTF
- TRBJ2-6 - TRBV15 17 TGTGCCACCAGCACGGACAGAGAATTCTCTGGGGCCAACGTCCTGACTTTC CATSTDREFSGANVLTF
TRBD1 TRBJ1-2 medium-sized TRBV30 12 TGTGCCTGGGGGACAGGGAACTATGGCTACACCTTC CAWGTGNYGYTF
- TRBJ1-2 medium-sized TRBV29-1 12 TGCAGCGTTGAAACCCTATTCTATGGCTACACCTTC CSVETLFYGYTF
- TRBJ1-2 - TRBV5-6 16 TGTGCCAGCAGCTCTCGGAGACTGTCGCAGTTGGATGGCTACACCTTC CASSSRRLSQLDGYTF
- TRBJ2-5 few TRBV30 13 TGTGCCTGTCCCGCGGGGGCCGGGGAGACCCAGTACTTC CACPAGAGETQYF
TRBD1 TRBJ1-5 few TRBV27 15 TGTGCCAGCAGTCTGGGGACAGGGGGGAATCAGCCCCAGCATTTT CASSLGTGGNQPQHF
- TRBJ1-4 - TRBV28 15 TGTGCCAGCAGTTTAGCTTGGGGGGGGAATGAAAAACTGTTTTTT CASSLAWGGNEKLFF
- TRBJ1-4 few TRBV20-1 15 TGCAGTGCTAGAAGGGGAGCGAAGGGAAATGAAAAACTGTTTTTT CSARRGAKGNEKLFF
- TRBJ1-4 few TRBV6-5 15 TGTGCCAGCAGTCTGACACTCCCAACTAATGAAAAACTGTTTTTT CASSLTLPTNEKLFF
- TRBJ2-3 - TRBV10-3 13 TGTGCCAGCAGTCGACAGTCCACAGATACGCAGTATTTT CASSRQSTDTQYF
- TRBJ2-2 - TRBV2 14 TGTGCCAGCAGTGAAGGGGACTACACCGGGGAGCTGTTTTTT CASSEGDYTGELFF
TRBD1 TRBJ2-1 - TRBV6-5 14 TGTGCCAGCAGTTACGACAGGGGACGGATTGAGCAGTTCTTC CASSYDRGRIEQFF
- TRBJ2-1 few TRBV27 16 TGTGCCAGCAGTCCCAGCCGGACTCTCTCCTACAATGAGCAGTTCTTC CASSPSRTLSYNEQFF
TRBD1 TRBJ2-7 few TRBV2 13 TGTGCCAGCAGCCCCGGACAGGACTACGAGCAGTACTTC CASSPGQDYEQYF
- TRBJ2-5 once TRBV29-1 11 TGCAGCGTTGGACGGGAAGAGATCCAGTACTTC CSVGREEIQYF
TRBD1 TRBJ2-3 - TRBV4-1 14 TGCGCCAGCAGCCTCGGACAGGTCACAGATACGCAGTATTTT CASSLGQVTDTQYF
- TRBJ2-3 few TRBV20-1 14 TGCAGTGCTAGAGATCGGCTGATCACAGATACGCAGTATTTT CSARDRLITDTQYF
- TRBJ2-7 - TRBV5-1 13 TGCGCCAGCAGCTTAGGGAATTTCTACGAGCAGTACTTC CASSLGNFYEQYF
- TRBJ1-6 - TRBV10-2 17 TGCGCCAGCAGTGAGTCGATAAAGGGGAGGTATAATTCACCCCTCCACTTT CASSESIKGRYNSPLHF
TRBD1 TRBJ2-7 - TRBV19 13 TGTGCCAGTAGCGGGACAGACTCCTACGAGCAGTACTTC CASSGTDSYEQYF
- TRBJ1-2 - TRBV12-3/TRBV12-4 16 TGTGCCAGCACTTTCACGCCAGGGGTTGCCGGCTATGGCTACACCTTC CASTFTPGVAGYGYTF
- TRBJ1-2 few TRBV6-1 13 TGTGCCAGCAGTGCGAGCACAGTCTATGGCTACACCTTC CASSASTVYGYTF
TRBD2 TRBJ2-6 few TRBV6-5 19 TGTGCCAGCAGTGTTGGGACTAGCGGCGTTACCTCTGGGGCCAACGTCCTGACTTTC CASSVGTSGVTSGANVLTF
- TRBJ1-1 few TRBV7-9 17 TGTGCCAGCAGCCCCTACAGGCTGGACAGCCGGGCCACTGAAGCTTTCTTT CASSPYRLDSRATEAFF
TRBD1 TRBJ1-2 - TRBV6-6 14 TGTGCCAGCAGTATAAGTCGGGAGGGGGCTGGCTACACCTTC CASSISREGAGYTF
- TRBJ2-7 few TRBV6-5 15 TGTGCCAGCAGTTACTCCTACATGGGAACCTACGAGCAGTACTTC CASSYSYMGTYEQYF
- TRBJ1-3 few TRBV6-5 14 TGTGCCAGCACCCAAAGGGGGTTTGGAAACACCATATATTTT CASTQRGFGNTIYF
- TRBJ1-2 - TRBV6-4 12 TGTGCCAGCAGTGACACGGTATATGGCTACACCTTC CASSDTVYGYTF
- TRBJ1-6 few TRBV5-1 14 TGCGCCAGCAGCCTTAACAGGGCTAACTCACCCCTCCACTTT CASSLNRANSPLHF
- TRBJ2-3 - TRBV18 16 TGTGCCAGCTCACCACGGCGCGGCTCCGGCACAGATACGCAGTATTTT CASSPRRGSGTDTQYF
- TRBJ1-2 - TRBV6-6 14 TGTGCCAGCAGAGTCCGTACAGGGAACTATGGCTACACCTTC CASRVRTGNYGYTF
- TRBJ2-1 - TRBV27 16 TGTGCCAGCAGTTACTCGACAGGCCAATTCCTAAATGAGCAGTTCTTC CASSYSTGQFLNEQFF
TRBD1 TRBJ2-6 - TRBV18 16 TGTGCCAGCTCGTTAGACAGGGTGGAAGGGGCCAACGTCCTGACTTTC CASSLDRVEGANVLTF
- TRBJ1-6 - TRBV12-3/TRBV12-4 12 TGTGCCAGCACTGTAGGGAATTCACCCCTCCACTTT CASTVGNSPLHF
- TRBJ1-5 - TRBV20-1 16 TGCAGTGCTAGTGCTTCGACAGGTAATAGCAATCAGCCCCAGCATTTT CSASASTGNSNQPQHF
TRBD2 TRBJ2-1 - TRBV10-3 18 TGTGCCATCAGTACCCTACGACTAGCGGGGGGTTCCTACAATGAGCAGTTCTTC CAISTLRLAGGSYNEQFF
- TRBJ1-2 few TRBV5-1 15 TGCGCCAGCAGCCGGGACGGAGGGGCTAACTATGGCTACACCTTC CASSRDGGANYGYTF
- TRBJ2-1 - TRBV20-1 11 TGCAGTGCTAGAGAGGCGGGTGAGCAGTTCTTC CSAREAGEQFF
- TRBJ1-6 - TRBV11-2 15 TGTGCCAGCAGCTTAGTCACGGATTATAATTCACCCCTCCACTTT CASSLVTDYNSPLHF
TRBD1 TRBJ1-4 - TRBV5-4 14 TGTGCCAGCAGCTTAGGGACAGGGCATGAAAAACTGTTTTTT CASSLGTGHEKLFF
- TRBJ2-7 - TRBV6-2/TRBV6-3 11 TGTGCCAGCAGTCTGGGGTACGAGCAGTACTTC CASSLGYEQYF
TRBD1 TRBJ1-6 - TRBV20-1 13 TGCAGTGCACCGACAGGGCTTAATTCACCCCTCCACTTT CSAPTGLNSPLHF
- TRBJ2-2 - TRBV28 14 TGTGCCAGTACCCGCTCTTTAAACACCGGGGAGCTGTTTTTT CASTRSLNTGELFF
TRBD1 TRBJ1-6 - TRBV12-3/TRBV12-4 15 TGTGCCAGCAGTCTGAGGACAGGGTATAATTCACCCCTCCACTTT CASSLRTGYNSPLHF